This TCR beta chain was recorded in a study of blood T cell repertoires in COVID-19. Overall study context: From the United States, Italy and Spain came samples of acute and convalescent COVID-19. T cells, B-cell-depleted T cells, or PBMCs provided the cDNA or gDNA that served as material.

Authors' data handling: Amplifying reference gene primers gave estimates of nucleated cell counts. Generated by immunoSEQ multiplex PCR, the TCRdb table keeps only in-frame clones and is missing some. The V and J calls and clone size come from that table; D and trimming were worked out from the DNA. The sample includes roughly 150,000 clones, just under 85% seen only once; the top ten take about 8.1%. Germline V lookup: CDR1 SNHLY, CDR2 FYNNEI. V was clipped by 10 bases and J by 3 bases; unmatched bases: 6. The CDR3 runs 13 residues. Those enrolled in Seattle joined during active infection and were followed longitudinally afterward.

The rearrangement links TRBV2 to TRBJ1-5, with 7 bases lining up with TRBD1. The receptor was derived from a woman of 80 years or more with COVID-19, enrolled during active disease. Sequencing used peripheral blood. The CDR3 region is CATNRGLNQPQHF. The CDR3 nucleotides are TGTGCCACCAACAGGGGACTCAATCAGCCCCAGCATTTT.